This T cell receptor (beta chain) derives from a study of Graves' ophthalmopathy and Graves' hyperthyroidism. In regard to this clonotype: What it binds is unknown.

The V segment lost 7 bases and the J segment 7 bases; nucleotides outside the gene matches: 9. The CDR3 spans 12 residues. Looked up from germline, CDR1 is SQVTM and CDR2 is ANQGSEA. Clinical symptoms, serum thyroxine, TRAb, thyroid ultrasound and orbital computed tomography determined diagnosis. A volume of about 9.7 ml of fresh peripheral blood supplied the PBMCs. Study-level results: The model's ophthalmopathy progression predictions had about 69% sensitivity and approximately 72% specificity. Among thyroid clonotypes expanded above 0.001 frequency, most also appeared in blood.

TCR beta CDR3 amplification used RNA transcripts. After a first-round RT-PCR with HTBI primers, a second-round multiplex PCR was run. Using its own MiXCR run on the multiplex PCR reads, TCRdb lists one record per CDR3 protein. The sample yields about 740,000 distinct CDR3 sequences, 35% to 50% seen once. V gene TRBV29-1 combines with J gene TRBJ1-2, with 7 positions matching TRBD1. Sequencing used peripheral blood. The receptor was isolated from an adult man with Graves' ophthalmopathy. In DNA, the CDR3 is TGCAGCGCAAACAGGGGAGGGTTTGGCTACACCTTC. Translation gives CSANRGGFGYTF.